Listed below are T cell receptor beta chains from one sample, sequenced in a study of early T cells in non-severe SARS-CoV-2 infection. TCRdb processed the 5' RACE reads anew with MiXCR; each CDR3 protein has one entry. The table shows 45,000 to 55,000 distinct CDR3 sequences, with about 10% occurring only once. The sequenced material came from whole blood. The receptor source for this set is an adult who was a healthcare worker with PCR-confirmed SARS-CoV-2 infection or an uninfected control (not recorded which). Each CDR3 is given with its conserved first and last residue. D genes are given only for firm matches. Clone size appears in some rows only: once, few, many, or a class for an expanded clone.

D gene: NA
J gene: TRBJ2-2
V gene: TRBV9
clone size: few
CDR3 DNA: TGTGCCAGCAGCGCCTACGACCATGGGACCGGGGAGCTGTTTTTT
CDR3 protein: CASSAYDHGTGELFF

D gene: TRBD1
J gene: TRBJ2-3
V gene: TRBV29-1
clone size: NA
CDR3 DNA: TGCAGCGTTGGCCGGGACAGTAAGGGCACAGATACGCAGTATTTT
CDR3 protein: CSVGRDSKGTDTQYF

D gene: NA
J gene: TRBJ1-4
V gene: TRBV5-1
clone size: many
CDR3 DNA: TGCGCCAGCAGCAAGGGACTCGAAAATGAAAAACTGTTTTTT
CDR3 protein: CASSKGLENEKLFF

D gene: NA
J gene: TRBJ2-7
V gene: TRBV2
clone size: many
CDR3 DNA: TGTGCCAGCAGTCCCCACTACGAGCAGTACTTC
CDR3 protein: CASSPHYEQYF

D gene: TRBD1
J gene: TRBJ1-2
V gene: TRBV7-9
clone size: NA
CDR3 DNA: TGTGCCAGCAGCCCGACAGGGAAGGGGTATGGCTACACCTTC
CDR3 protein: CASSPTGKGYGYTF

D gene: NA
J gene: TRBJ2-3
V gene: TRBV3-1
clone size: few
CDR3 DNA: TGTGCCAGCAGCCAAGGATCGACGGGAGCCACAGATACGCAGTATTTT
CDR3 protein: CASSQGSTGATDTQYF

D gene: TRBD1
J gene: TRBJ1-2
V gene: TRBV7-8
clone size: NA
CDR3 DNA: TGTGCCAGCAGCTTCAGAACAGGGACAGACTATGGCTACACCTTC
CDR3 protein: CASSFRTGTDYGYTF

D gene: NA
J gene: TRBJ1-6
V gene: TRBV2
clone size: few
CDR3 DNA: TGTGCCAGCAGTGAAGCAGGGACTGAGTATTCACCCCTCCACTTT
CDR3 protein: CASSEAGTEYSPLHF

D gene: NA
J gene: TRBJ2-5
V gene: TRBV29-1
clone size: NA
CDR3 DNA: TGCAGCGTTGTCAAGCTAGGTCCCCCCGAGACCCAGTACTTC
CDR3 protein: CSVVKLGPPETQYF

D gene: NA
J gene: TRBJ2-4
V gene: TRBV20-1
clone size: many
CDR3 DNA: TGCAGTGCTAGACCTCACCGACAGGAATACGGAGCCAAAAACATTCAGTACTTC
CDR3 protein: CSARPHRQEYGAKNIQYF

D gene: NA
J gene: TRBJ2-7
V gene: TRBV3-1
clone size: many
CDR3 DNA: TGTGCCAGCAGCCAAGTCAGTGGCGGCGGCTACGAGCAGTACTTC
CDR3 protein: CASSQVSGGGYEQYF

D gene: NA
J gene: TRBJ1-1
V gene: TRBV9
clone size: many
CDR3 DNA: TGTGCCAGCAGCGTAGATGTAGCCACTGAAGCTTTCTTT
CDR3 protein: CASSVDVATEAFF

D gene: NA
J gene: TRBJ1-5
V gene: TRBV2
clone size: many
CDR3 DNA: TGTGCCAGCAGTGAAGACGGAATCAATCAGCCCCAGCATTTT
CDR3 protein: CASSEDGINQPQHF

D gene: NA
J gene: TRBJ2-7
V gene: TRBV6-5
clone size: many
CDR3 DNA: TGTGCCAGCAGTTATTCAAGCGTGGGGGTAACCTACGAGCAGTACTTC
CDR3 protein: CASSYSSVGVTYEQYF

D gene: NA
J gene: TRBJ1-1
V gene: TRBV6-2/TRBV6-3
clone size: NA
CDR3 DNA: TGTGCCAGCAGGCCCCCCGCCGGCACTGAAGCTTTCTTT
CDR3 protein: CASRPPAGTEAFF

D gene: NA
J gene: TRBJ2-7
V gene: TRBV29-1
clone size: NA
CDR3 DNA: TGCAGCGTCCGGGAGTACGAGCAGTACTTC
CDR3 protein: CSVREYEQYF

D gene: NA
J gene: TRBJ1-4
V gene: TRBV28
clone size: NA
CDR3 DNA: TGTGCCAGCGGCCCTTCTCGGGAAAAACTGTTTTTT
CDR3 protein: CASGPSREKLFF

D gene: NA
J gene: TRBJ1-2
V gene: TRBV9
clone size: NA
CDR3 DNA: TGTGCCAGCACCCCCGACTGGGCGACAAACTATGGCTACACCTTC
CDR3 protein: CASTPDWATNYGYTF

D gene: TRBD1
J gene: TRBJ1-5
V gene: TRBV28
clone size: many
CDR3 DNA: TGTGCCAGCAGTTCCGACAGGGGGCTAGGCAATCAGCCCCAGCATTTT
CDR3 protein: CASSSDRGLGNQPQHF

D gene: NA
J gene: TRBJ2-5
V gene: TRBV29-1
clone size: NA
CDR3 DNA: TGCAGCGTTGACAGTCTCGGAGAGACCCAGTACTTC
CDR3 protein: CSVDSLGETQYF

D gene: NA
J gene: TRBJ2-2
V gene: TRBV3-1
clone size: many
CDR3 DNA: TGTGCCAGCAGCCAAGACTCGGTGAACACCGGGGAGCTGTTTTTT
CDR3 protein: CASSQDSVNTGELFF

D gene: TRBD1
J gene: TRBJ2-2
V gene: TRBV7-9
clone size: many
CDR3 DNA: TGTGCCAGCAGCCCGGGGACAGGTTTTTACACCGGGGAGCTGTTTTTT
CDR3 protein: CASSPGTGFYTGELFF

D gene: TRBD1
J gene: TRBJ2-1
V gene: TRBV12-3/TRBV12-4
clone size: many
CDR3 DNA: TGTGCCAGCAGTCCGGGACAGGGTAAGAATGAGCAGTTCTTC
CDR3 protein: CASSPGQGKNEQFF

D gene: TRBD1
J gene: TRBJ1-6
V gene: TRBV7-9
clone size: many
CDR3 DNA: TGTGCCAGCAGCCCCGGTGGGACAGGGAAGGATTCACCCCTCCACTTT
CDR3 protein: CASSPGGTGKDSPLHF

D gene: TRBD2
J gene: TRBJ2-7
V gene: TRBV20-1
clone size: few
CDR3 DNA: TGCAGTGCTCGGTTGGGACTAAACTACGAGCAGTACTTC
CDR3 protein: CSARLGLNYEQYF

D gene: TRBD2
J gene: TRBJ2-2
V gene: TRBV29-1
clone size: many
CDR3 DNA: TGCAGCGCTAGCGGGACGAACACCGGGGAGCTGTTTTTT
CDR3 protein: CSASGTNTGELFF

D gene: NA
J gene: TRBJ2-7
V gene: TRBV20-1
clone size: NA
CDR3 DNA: TGCAGTGGTATCAGGAGGGCGCCCTACGAGCAGTACTTC
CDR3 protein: CSGIRRAPYEQYF

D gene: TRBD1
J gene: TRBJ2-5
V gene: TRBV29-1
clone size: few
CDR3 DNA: TGCAGCGTTGGACAGGGGAGCGGAGAGACCCAGTACTTC
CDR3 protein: CSVGQGSGETQYF

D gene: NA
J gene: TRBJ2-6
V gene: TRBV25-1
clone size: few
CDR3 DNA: TGTGCCAGCAGTGAATCCAGGTTCGGGGCCAACGTCCTGACTTTC
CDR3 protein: CASSESRFGANVLTF

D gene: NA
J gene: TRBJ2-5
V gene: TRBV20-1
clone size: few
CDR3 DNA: TGCAGTGCTAGTGGCAGGGAAGAGACCCAGTACTTC
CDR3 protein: CSASGREETQYF

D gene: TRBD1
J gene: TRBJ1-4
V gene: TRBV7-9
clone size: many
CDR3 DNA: TGTGCCAGCAGCCGGGACAGGGGAGAGGAAAAACTGTTTTTT
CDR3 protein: CASSRDRGEEKLFF

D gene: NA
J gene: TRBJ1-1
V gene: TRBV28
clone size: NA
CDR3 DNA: TGTGCCGTGCGCCTTCGGACTACTGAAGCTTTCTTT
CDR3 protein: CAVRLRTTEAFF

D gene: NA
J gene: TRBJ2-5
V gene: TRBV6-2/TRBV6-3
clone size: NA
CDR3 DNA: TGTGCCAGCAGTTTTCGGGAGACCCAGTACTTC
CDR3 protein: CASSFRETQYF

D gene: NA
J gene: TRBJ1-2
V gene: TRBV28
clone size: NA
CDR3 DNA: TGTGCCACCCTCACCGAAGGACAGAACTATGGCTACACCTTC
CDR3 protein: CATLTEGQNYGYTF

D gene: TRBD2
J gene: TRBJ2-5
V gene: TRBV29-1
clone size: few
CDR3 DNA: TGCAGCGGGGGACTAGCGGGAGCGGTAGAGACCCAGTACTTC
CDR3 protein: CSGGLAGAVETQYF

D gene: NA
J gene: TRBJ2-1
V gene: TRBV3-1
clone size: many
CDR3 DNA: TGTGCCAGCAGCCAAGAGTGGAGCGGAGCCTACAATGAGCAGTTCTTC
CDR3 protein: CASSQEWSGAYNEQFF

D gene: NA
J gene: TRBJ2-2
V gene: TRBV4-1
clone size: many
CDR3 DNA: TGCGCCAGCACCGGCGGACAGAGACCCGGGGAGCTGTTTTTT
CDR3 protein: CASTGGQRPGELFF

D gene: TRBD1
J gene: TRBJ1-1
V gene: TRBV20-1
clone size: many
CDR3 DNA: TGCAGTGCTAGTTTCACAGGGGAGAGCACTGAAGCTTTCTTT
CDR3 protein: CSASFTGESTEAFF

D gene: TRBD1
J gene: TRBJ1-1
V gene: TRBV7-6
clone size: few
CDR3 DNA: TGTGCCAGCAGCTTAGCGGGACAGTTGAACACTGAAGCTTTCTTT
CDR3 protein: CASSLAGQLNTEAFF

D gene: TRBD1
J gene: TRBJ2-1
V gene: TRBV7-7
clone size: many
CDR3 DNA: TGTGCCAGCAGCTTAGTCCAGGGGGATAATGAGCAGTTCTTC
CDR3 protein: CASSLVQGDNEQFF

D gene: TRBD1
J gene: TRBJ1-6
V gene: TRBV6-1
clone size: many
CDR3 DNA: TGTGCCAGCGGGGAGGCCGGGACAGGGCATTCACCCCTCCACTTT
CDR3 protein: CASGEAGTGHSPLHF

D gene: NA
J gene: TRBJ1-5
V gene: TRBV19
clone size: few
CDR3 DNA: TGTGCCAGTAGTGCGACAGGTGGCAATCAGCCCCAGCATTTT
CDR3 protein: CASSATGGNQPQHF